What follows is one TCR beta chain and its context. Only a few counts were recorded for this clone. The antigen it recognizes is unknown. One base away there is no much larger clone; base qualities are not given. The data derive from a study of cytomegalovirus exposure and HLA in healthy donors (dated by TCRdb to the late 2010s). Background on the whole study: An earlier analysis of approximately 600 of the donors reported 250 to 350 Gb of sequence data and around 120 million unique TCR beta sequences from around 200 million T cells. An early release that covered approximately 600 HLA-typed donors contained about 300 gigabases of sequencing data and 70 million to 100 million unique TCR sequences. Of the roughly 410 genotyped donors, less than 90% were placed in the genetic ancestry cluster associated with self-reported Caucasian donors. The study was designed to test whether signatures of past pathogen exposure could be identified by cataloging public T cell receptors. The study profiled the T cell repertoires of 500 to 800 subjects by immunosequencing and related them to cytomegalovirus serostatus. In addition to the first cohort of about 650 subjects, a separate validation cohort of 120 different subjects was used. To predict cytomegalovirus infection status, the study combined high-throughput TCR immunosequencing, statistical association of individual TCRs with disease status, and machine learning. A later analysis re-examined previously published TCR beta repertoires from more than 550 donors and added high-resolution HLA genotyping to investigate patterns of TCR occurrence. The later analysis used no new phenotypic data to find candidate immune exposures, relying instead on TCR beta sequences and their occurrence across donors. In an earlier analysis of several hundred of the donors, high-throughput TCR beta sequencing was used to judge whether each TCR beta V gene segment behaved as functional or pseudogenic. Donor age, sex, ethnicity and CMV serostatus were compiled alongside the repertoire data. In a later genetic analysis, genome-wide SNP genotypes for about 60% of the 666 donors were used, and that subset was treated as a discovery cohort. Every repertoire in the discovery cohort had been generated on one and the same sequencing platform. Both class I and class II loci were covered by HLA typing, at four-digit resolution. Typing coverage varied by locus: about 629-630 donors for A, B, C, DRB1 and DQB1; more than 500 for DQA1; some 610 for DPA1; under 490 for DPB1. Because of strong linkage in the cohort, 4 to 6 DR-DQ haplotypes were treated as single units for association and clustering. Among a few hundred genotyped donors of the cohort, an average of 235,054 unique TCR beta nucleotide sequences were sequenced per donor, approximately 20% of them non-productive.

The cohort consisted of 666 healthy bone marrow donors. At the time of sampling, all cohort members were nominally healthy, though unrecorded immune exposures were likely present. The donor tested CMV seronegative, placing the donor among the roughly 340 seronegative members of the cohort. Each donor provided a peripheral blood sample, and peripheral blood mononuclear cells were used for TCR beta sequencing. The Qiagen DNeasy Blood Extraction Kit was used to extract genomic DNA from the blood cell samples. Libraries were constructed by the immunoSEQ multiplex PCR assay. For the multiplex PCR, a mixture combining 60 forward primers for TCR Vbeta segments and 13 reverse primers for TCR Jbeta segments was used. Amplification of the CDR3 region of rearranged TCR beta genes was performed with a multiplex PCR assay on genomic DNA. The amplified TCR beta libraries were sequenced on the Illumina HiSeq System as 87-base-pair reads. The study's processing was this. A later analysis tallied roughly 78 million unique TCR beta chains across the 640 or so repertoires, and some 10 million of those chains were shared by two or more donors. Raw reads were error-corrected and collapsed into unique sequences by a nearest-neighbor algorithm in which closely related sequences were merged to remove PCR and sequencing errors. To assign V, D and J gene segments, CDR3 sequences were aligned to IMGT reference sequences. For a sequence to be retained, a match of at least six nucleotides to both a V gene segment and a J gene segment was required. Rearrangements were classified as productive when the CDR3 lacked stop codons and remained in frame with V and J, and all other rearrangements were classified as non-productive. CDR3 was defined according to IMGT convention as the region running from the second conserved V-encoded cysteine to the conserved J-encoded phenylalanine. Sequences without an unambiguous match to a single V gene segment were excluded from the earlier analysis of almost 600 of the donors. An earlier analysis of a few hundred of the donors classified V segments as functional when productive rearrangements were above 56.7% and as segregating when the standard deviation between donors was above 5%. A statistical classification framework was built for diagnosing cytomegalovirus status from the catalog of TCR beta chain sequences. V and J gene assignment, in a later analysis, came from comparing TCR nucleotide sequences with IMGT/GENE-DB human TR gene sequences. Using the TCRdist pipeline, a later analysis assigned CDR3 sequences along with most-parsimonious VDJ recombination scenarios. In a later analysis, each TCR beta chain was defined by its CDR3 amino acid sequence together with its V-gene family, and reads lacking a unique V-gene family were excluded. To address suspected cross-contamination and a sequencing artifact, a later analysis removed 550 to 750 highly shared, low-generation-probability nucleotide sequences. In a later analysis, a clonal expansion index for each public chain was calculated from normalized within-repertoire ranks of inferred template counts. A later analysis computed generation probabilities with a VDJ recombination model fitted to out-of-frame rearrangements, and checked the results against IGoR. In a later analysis, hypergeometric tests were used to score TCR-TCR, TCR-HLA and TCR-CMV co-occurrence, with a repertoire-size bias correction applied to TCR pairs. False discovery rates were estimated in a later analysis by permuting HLA or CMV assignments 20 times. A later analysis grouped co-occurring TCRs with DBSCAN, adding TCRdist sequence similarity when clustering within HLA-allele-positive subsets. Repertoires with fewer than 30,000 or more than 120,000 public chains, plus five repertoires with anomalous nucleotide sharing, were excluded from co-occurrence clustering. TCRdb took over this immuneACCESS table, retaining in-frame rearrangements with V and J assigned. Such tables are incomplete; in checked studies, under half of the missing clones stem from an unresolved V gene, and the remainder is unexplained. Clone size and V and J calls were adopted from that table, with D and trimming inferred from the DNA. For this sample the table gives about 110,000 clones, of which 70% to 80% were detected only once. The biggest ten clones account for roughly 3.6% of the sample.

Paper-wide results and their limitations: Linkage disequilibrium might explain the correlated functional status among segregating V segments, but an unknown experimental factor could not be excluded. Most CMV-associated TCR beta chains appeared to be HLA-restricted in a later analysis, and the HLA associations seemed to be driven largely by CMV exposure. The presence/absence analyses assumed that sequencing depth was roughly uniform across donors, and that assumption may not be true. An association between a missense DCLRE1C variant and V-gene and J-gene trimming of TCR beta chains was found in a later genetic analysis and replicated in an independent cohort. An earlier analysis of approximately 570 of the donors showed that most TCR beta V segments appeared in productive rearrangements either about 87% or about 30% of the time, which broadly matched IMGT annotations. When HLA alleles, especially DR and DQ, strongly co-occurred, attributing TCR associations to individual alleles was difficult. In a later genetic analysis, fewer N-insertions in productive TCRs were reported among donors in an Asian-associated ancestry cluster than the approximately 710-donor mean. This cohort had only TCR beta chains sequenced, and the lack of alpha or paired-chain data limited which features could be detected. According to the authors, the approach could potentially be generalized to other disease states and immunological phenotypes. The sequencing pipeline was judged likely to have produced a cluster of highly shared sequence variants as a technical artifact. Immune exposure information for the cohort was limited to CMV serostatus. A further reported finding was that TCR beta sequences accurately predicted the HLA-A and HLA-B alleles for most subjects in the first cohort. Compared with equally common non-associated chains, HLA-associated TCR beta chains in a later analysis were more clonally expanded and had lower generation probabilities. Three of the identified cytomegalovirus-associated TCR beta chains were confirmed in vitro to be specific for cytomegalovirus antigens. Because counts were too low, roughly 16 rarely observed V segments, including chromosome 9 orphons, were excluded from the earlier analysis of several hundred of the donors. A later analysis associated 16,951 TCR beta sequences with specific HLA alleles at a false discovery rate of 0.05. A later analysis found that TCR association rates varied across HLA loci, with DRB1 alleles showing the most associated TCRs and HLA-C alleles the fewest. In both the original and validation cohorts, the classifier was reported to diagnose cytomegalovirus status with high specificity and sensitivity. According to a later analysis, parvovirus B19, influenza, CMV and Epstein-Barr virus appeared linked to several top co-occurrence clusters. Across donors, most TCR sequences were observed very rarely, whereas some public TCRs were present in many individuals. Because HLA typing was missing for some donors at each locus, association tests included only the typed subset. The 87-base-pair reads could not distinguish some IMGT-functional V segments, including TRBV6-2 and TRBV6-3, so those segments were excluded. The study listed 164 TCR beta chains as associated with cytomegalovirus.

Counted from cysteine to phenylalanine, this CDR3 has 14 amino acids. The kept DNA is CDR3 alone, 42 bases in frame from the first base. V is cut by 1 base and J by 4 bases, and the space between the germline ends is 11 bases. The sequenced sample was PBMCs. This receptor was taken from a man in his 60s in good health and CMV-seronegative. Recombination connected TRBV5-7 to TRBJ2-5; the D gene is possibly TRBD1, with 5 bases matching. TRBV5-7 is filed as an ORF, its function uncertain. The CDR3 reads as follows: CASSLSQGIETQYF. The sequenced DNA is TGTGCCAGCAGCTTGTCCCAGGGTATAGAGACCCAGTACTTC.